The 27 T cell receptor beta chains presented below share a single source sample, sequenced in a study of a mutant IDH1 vaccine in newly diagnosed glioma. No antigen has been identified for these receptors. Time point denoted: week 35, safety follow-up. Alongside topical imiquimod, each dose of vaccine comprised 300 ug of mutant IDH1 20-mer peptide. The table came from immunoSEQ multiplex PCR; TCRdb's copy has only in-frame clones and leaves some out. The sample carries over 60,000 clones, roughly 76% recorded once. Sequencing was performed on PBMCs, taken from a glioma patient whose treatment included an IDH1 peptide vaccine. The receptors were sampled from a man aged 40-50 years with glioma.

The chain joins TRBV10-1 to TRBJ2-7; 7 bases line up with TRBD1. The CDR3 is 14 amino acids. Germline loops: CDR1 WNHNN, CDR2 SYGVQD (reference sequence). The junction had 12 bases not matched to a gene; V was cut back by 6 bases and J by 7 bases. In nucleotides, the CDR3 is TGCGCCAGCAGCTCGACAGGGATAGTGAGAGAGCAGTACTTC. It yields the protein CASSSTGIVREQYF.

V is TRBV6-1 and J is TRBJ1-1; 10 bases align to TRBD1. Looked up from germline, CDR1 is MNHNS and CDR2 is SASEGT. The CDR3 covers 14 residues. Trimming removed 6 bases from V and 4 bases from J; junction bases left unmatched: 5. The CDR3 DNA reads as TGTGCCAGCAGAGGGGGGACAGGGGCCACTGAAGCTTTCTTT. This translates into CASRGGTGATEAFF.

The rearrangement links TRBV11-2 to TRBJ2-5; 12 bases match TRBD1. The CDR3 has 16 amino acids. The J segment lost 3 bases and the V segment lost 4 bases, leaving 6 bases of the junction unmatched. CDR1 SGHAT and CDR2 FQNNGV come from the germline V gene. DNA for the CDR3: TGTGCCAGCAGCTCTCCCGGGACAGGGGGCGAAGAGACCCAGTACTTC. Protein: CASSSPGTGGEETQYF.

This rearrangement joins TRBV7-2 to TRBJ2-7; 8 bases are a match to TRBD1. V trimming: 1 base; J trimming: 5 bases; junction bases outside the gene matches: 7. The germline gives CDR1 SGHTA, CDR2 FQGNSA. The CDR3 spans 15 residues. The CDR3 region is CASSLGTGYKDEQYF. The CDR3 region has the DNA TGTGCCAGCAGCTTAGGGACAGGGTATAAGGACGAGCAGTACTTC.

This chain connects TRBV7-2 to TRBJ2-2; D gene uncertain. Trimming removed 3 bases at V and 7 bases at J, with 9 bases between. This CDR3 is built from 13 residues. CDR1 and CDR2 from the germline V gene are SGHTA and FQGNSA. CDR3 sequence reads: CASSFRLGGELFF. CDR3 nucleotide sequence: TGTGCCAGCAGCTTTCGCTTAGGCGGGGAGCTGTTTTTT. The full variable domain, completed using reference TRBV7-2 and TRBJ2-2, is GAGVSQSPSNKVTEKGKDVELRCDPISGHTALYWYRQSLGQGLEFLIYFQGNSAPDKSGLPSDRFSAERTGGSVSTLTIQRTQQEDSAVYLCASSFRLGGELFFGEGSRLTVL.

This chain links TRBV7-9 with TRBJ2-7, with D perhaps TRBD2 (5 bases). CDR1 and CDR2 (germline): SEHNR, FQNEAQ (reference sequence). The CDR3 contains 12 residues. V dropped 8 bases and J dropped 5 bases, with 13 bases sitting between them. CDR3 in DNA: TGTGCCAGCGCCGACTACCGGAACGAGCAGTACTTC. Its translation is CASADYRNEQYF.

CDR3 region: CAWSVLGPDEQYF. CDR3 bases: TGTGCCTGGAGTGTACTGGGGCCCGACGAGCAGTACTTC. This chain joins TRBV30 and TRBJ2-7; maybe TRBD1 (5 bases). V lost 0 bases and J 5 bases, leaving 11 bases between the germline ends. Germline CDR1 reads GTSNPN; CDR2 reads SVGIG (reference sequence). This CDR3 is 13 amino acids long.

This clone was seen once. The CDR3 here is CATRERETQYF. In nucleotides, the CDR3 is TGTGCCACCAGAGAGCGAGAGACCCAGTACTTC. The chain joins TRBV15 to TRBJ2-5; no definite D call. V shed 6 bases and J shed 4 bases, with 6 bases lying between them. The germline V gene encodes CDR1 LNHNV and CDR2 YYDKDF (reference sequence). The CDR3 covers 11 residues. The full variable domain, its missing parts supplied by reference TRBV15 and TRBJ2-5, is DAMVIQNPRYQVTQFGKPVTLSCSQTLNHNVMYWYQQKSSQAPKLLFHYYDKDFNNEADTPDNFQSRRPNTSFCFLDIRSPGLGDTAMYLCATRERETQYFGPGTRLLVL.

The chain couples TRBV21-1 to TRBJ2-3; the listed D gene, TRBD1, was not tested against the DNA. TRBV21-1 is described as a pseudogene. This CDR3 is 14 amino acids long. CDR3 bases: TGTGCCAGCAGCAAGGGACAGGGGGCAGATACGCAGTATTTT. Amino acids: CASSKGQGADTQYF.

This clone came up a few times. CDR3 nucleotides: TGTGCCAGCAACGATGATTCGAACACCGGGGAGCTGTTTTTT. Translation gives CASNDDSNTGELFF. The V gene is TRBV4-2, the J gene TRBJ2-2; D is uncertain. Per the germline V gene, CDR1 is LGHNA and CDR2 is YNFKEQ. V was trimmed by 7 bases and J by 0 bases, leaving 9 bases between them. The CDR3 runs to 14 residues.

This clone was seen once. The chain carries TRBV28 and TRBJ2-7; no firm D call. The germline V gene has CDR1 MDHEN and CDR2 SYDVKM. The CDR3 length is 15 residues. Trimming removed 5 bases at V and 0 bases at J, with 14 bases between. The DNA for the CDR3 is TGTGCCAGCAGTCTCGAAAGCCTAAGCTCCTACGAGCAGTACTTC. Translating gives CASSLESLSSYEQYF.

There are a few counts of this clone. The chain links TRBV5-4 to TRBJ2-5; D is unclear. Germline V gives CDR1 SGHNT, CDR2 YYREEE (reference sequence). With 4 bases removed from V and 5 bases from J, the gap between germline ends came to 12 bases. CDR3 size: 13 residues. CDR3 DNA: TGTGCCAGCAGCCTCGGCCTCCGGGAGACCCAGTACTTC. It specifies CASSLGLRETQYF.

This chain uses TRBV4-3 with TRBJ2-5; D is ambiguous. V lost 1 base, J lost 5 bases, and 14 bases lay in between. CDR1 is LGHNA and CDR2 is YSLEER in the germline V gene. The CDR3 has 15 amino acids. The CDR3 reads CASSQGSFGVETQYF. The CDR3 DNA follows: TGCGCCAGCAGCCAAGGCTCTTTCGGTGTGGAGACCCAGTACTTC.

The genes are TRBV5-1 and TRBJ2-2; D perhaps matches TRBD1 (6 bases). In germline, CDR1 is SGHRS, CDR2 YFSETQ. The ends were cut back, 4 bases at V and 4 bases at J, with 14 bases in the middle. There are 15 residues in the CDR3. CDR3 in DNA: TGCGCCAGCAGCCTAGGGGGTACGGGCACCGGGGAGCTGTTTTTT. Translated, it gives CASSLGGTGTGELFF.

The chain joins TRBV7-9 to TRBJ2-7; D unclear. The germline V gene encodes CDR1 SEHNR and CDR2 FQNEAQ (reference sequence). This CDR3 comprises 14 residues. V was cut by 4 bases and J by 1 base, with 11 bases left in between. CDR3 loop: CASSSTAWSYEQYF. CDR3 nucleotides: TGTGCCAGCAGCTCAACCGCGTGGTCCTACGAGCAGTACTTC.

This chain joins TRBV11-2 and TRBJ1-5; the match to TRBD1 covers 7 bases. The CDR3 consists of 14 residues. Germline loops: CDR1 SGHAT, CDR2 FQNNGV. V lost 1 base, J lost 11 bases, and 8 bases stayed unmatched. Here the CDR3 DNA reads TGTGCCAGCAGCTTAGGAGGGGGCGCAGAAGCCCAGCATTTT. This translates into CASSLGGGAEAQHF.

The V gene is TRBV21-1, the J gene TRBJ2-1; the tabulated D call, TRBD2, remains unverified against the DNA. TRBV21-1 is reported as a pseudogene. The CDR3 sequence is 17 residues long. CDR3 sequence: CASSQRLALSSYNEQFF. CDR3 coding DNA: TGTGCCAGCAGCCAAAGGCTAGCGTTGAGCTCCTACAATGAGCAGTTCTTC.

V is TRBV6-1 and J is TRBJ2-6; tentatively, D is TRBD2 (5 bases). Trimming stripped 8 bases from V and 0 bases from J, with 5 bases between. This CDR3 is 13 amino acids long. Germline values: CDR1 MNHNS, CDR2 SASEGT. CDR3 coding DNA: TGTGCCAGCGAGGGCTCTGGGGCCAACGTCCTGACTTTC. Its protein product is CASEGSGANVLTF.

This clone was counted a single time. The CDR3 region has the DNA TGTGCCAGTAGTATGGGACAGGGAAACTATGGCTACACCTTC. It yields the protein CASSMGQGNYGYTF. This chain joins TRBV19 and TRBJ1-2, with 9 bases lining up with TRBD1. CDR3 size: 14 residues. The germline gives CDR1 LNHDA, CDR2 SQIVND (reference sequence). The junction had 1 base not matched to a gene; V was cut back by 3 bases and J by 2 bases. The full variable domain, in which reference TRBV19 and TRBJ1-2 provide the parts outside the CDR3, is DGGITQSPKYLFRKEGQNVTLSCEQNLNHDAMYWYRQDPGQGLRLIYYSQIVNDFQKGDIAEGYSVSREKKESFPLTVTSAQKNPTAFYLCASSMGQGNYGYTFGSGTRLTVV.

In this sample, this clone turned up a few times. The chain recombines TRBV10-3 with TRBJ2-7, with D tentatively TRBD1 (6 bases). V gave up 0 bases and J gave up 3 bases, with 15 bases separating them. Germline CDR1 is ENHRY and CDR2 is SYGVKD. The CDR3 runs to 16 residues. CDR3 residues: CAISESGAGMNYEQYF. The CDR3 DNA reads TGTGCCATCAGTGAGTCGGGGGCAGGGATGAACTACGAGCAGTACTTC.

The chain combines TRBV7-2 with TRBJ2-3; 7 nucleotides align to TRBD2. Losses at the gene ends were 5 bases for V and 3 bases for J; bases not matched to a gene: 5. Per germline, CDR1 SGHTA and CDR2 FQGNSA. The CDR3 contains 14 residues. The DNA for the CDR3 is TGTGCCAGCAGCACCCAGCGGGGTACAGATACGCAGTATTTT. Its translation: CASSTQRGTDTQYF.

This sequence joins TRBV5-1 and TRBJ2-5; tentative D call: TRBD1 (5 bases). This CDR3 region has 16 residues. Germline V CDR1 and CDR2: SGHRS, YFSETQ. V lost 2 bases and J 2 bases, leaving 16 bases between the germline ends. The CDR3 coding sequence is TGCGCCAGCAGCTTACCGCTGGGGCTTTCGCAAGAGACCCAGTACTTC. Residues: CASSLPLGLSQETQYF.

This clone was detected only once. The chain uses TRBV5-1 and TRBJ1-6; no reliable D call. This CDR3 has 13 residues. V lost 4 bases to trimming and J lost 8 bases, with 10 bases between them. Germline CDR1 reads SGHRS; CDR2 reads YFSETQ. CDR3 DNA: TGCGCCAGCAGCCTGGCAGGTTATTCACCCCTCCACTTT. Its translation is CASSLAGYSPLHF.

CDR3 sequence: CASSLGLAGTGELFF. The CDR3, as DNA: TGTGCCAGCAGCCTCGGACTAGCGGGAACCGGGGAGCTGTTTTTT. V gene TRBV4-2 combines with J gene TRBJ2-2; TRBD2 matches 12 bases. The V segment lost 4 bases and the J segment 5 bases; nucleotides outside the gene matches: 2. The germline V gene has CDR1 LGHNA and CDR2 YNFKEQ. CDR3 length: 15 residues.

This clone was counted a few times. This chain joins TRBV7-6 and TRBJ1-6; no clear D gene. This CDR3 contains 15 residues. Germline V lookup: CDR1 SGHVS, CDR2 FNYEAQ. The V and J ends lost 3 bases and 10 bases respectively, with 16 bases between them. The CDR3 region has the DNA TGTGCCAGCAGCTTGGGTCGGACTTTCGGGTCACCCCTCCACTTT. The encoded protein is CASSLGRTFGSPLHF.

This clone was counted a few times. The rearrangement links TRBV2 to TRBJ2-3, with 7 bases aligning to TRBD1. V shed 4 bases and J 4 bases; nucleotides not matched to a gene: 2. Per germline, CDR1 SNHLY and CDR2 FYNNEI. CDR3 length equals 13 residues. CDR3 loop: CASSVDRADTQYF. In DNA form, the CDR3 reads TGTGCCAGCAGTGTTGACAGGGCAGATACGCAGTATTTT. Based on the CDR3 plus reference TRBV2 and TRBJ2-3, the full variable domain is EPEVTQTPSHQVTQMGQEVILRCVPISNHLYFYWYRQILGQKVEFLVSFYNNEISEKSEIFDDQFSVERPDGSNFTLKIRSTKLEDSAMYFCASSVDRADTQYFGPGTRLTVL.

The chain couples TRBV4-3 to TRBJ2-7, with 8 bases matching TRBD1. This CDR3 contains 15 residues. From germline, CDR1 is LGHNA and CDR2 YSLEER. The V segment lost 1 base and the J segment 1 base; nucleotides outside the gene matches: 3. The CDR3 protein is CASSQGQGQSYEQYF. Written as DNA, the CDR3 is TGCGCCAGCAGCCAAGGACAGGGGCAGTCCTACGAGCAGTACTTC.